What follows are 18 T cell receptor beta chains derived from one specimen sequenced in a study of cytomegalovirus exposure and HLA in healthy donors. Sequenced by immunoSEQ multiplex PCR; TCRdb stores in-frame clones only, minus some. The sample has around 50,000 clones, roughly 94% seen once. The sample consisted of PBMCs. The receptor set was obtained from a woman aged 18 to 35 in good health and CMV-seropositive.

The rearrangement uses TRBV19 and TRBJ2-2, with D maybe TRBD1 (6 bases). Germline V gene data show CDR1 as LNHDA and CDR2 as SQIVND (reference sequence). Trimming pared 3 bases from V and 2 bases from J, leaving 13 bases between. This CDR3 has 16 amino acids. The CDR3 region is CASSMVPGHNTGELFF. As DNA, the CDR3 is TGTGCCAGTAGTATGGTACCGGGACATAACACCGGGGAGCTGTTTTTT.

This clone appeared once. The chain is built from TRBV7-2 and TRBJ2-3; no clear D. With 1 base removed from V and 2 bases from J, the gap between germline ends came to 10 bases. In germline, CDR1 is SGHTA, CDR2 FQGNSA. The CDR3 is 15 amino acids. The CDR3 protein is CASSLVAVTTDTQYF. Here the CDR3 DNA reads TGTGCCAGCAGCTTAGTGGCGGTCACCACAGATACGCAGTATTTT.

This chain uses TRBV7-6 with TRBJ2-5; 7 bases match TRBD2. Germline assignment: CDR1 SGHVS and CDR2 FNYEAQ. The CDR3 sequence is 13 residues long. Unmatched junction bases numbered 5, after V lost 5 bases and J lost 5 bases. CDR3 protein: CASSVGGTETQYF. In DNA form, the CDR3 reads TGTGCCAGCAGCGTCGGGGGGACGGAGACCCAGTACTTC.

This chain's CDR3 is CASSLGTGVGYEQFF. For the CDR3, the DNA is TGTGCCAGCAGCTTAGGGACAGGGGTGGGTTATGAGCAGTTCTTC. This chain connects TRBV7-3 to TRBJ2-1; 10 positions agree with TRBD1. The V gene's germline CDR1 is SGHTA and CDR2 FQGTGA. V lost 2 bases, J lost 8 bases, and 6 bases stayed unmatched. CDR3 length: 15 amino acids.

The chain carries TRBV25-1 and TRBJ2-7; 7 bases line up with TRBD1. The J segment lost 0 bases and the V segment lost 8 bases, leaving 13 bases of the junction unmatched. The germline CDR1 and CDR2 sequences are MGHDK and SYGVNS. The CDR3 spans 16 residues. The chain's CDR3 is CASRPHLQGLSYEQYF. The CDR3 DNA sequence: TGTGCCAGCCGTCCCCACCTACAGGGGCTCTCCTACGAGCAGTACTTC.

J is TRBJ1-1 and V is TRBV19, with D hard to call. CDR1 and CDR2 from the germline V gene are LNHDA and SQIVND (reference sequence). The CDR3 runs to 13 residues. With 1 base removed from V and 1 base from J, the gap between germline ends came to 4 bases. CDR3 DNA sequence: TGTGCCAGTAGTATAGGCAGGAACACTGAAGCTTTCTTT. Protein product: CASSIGRNTEAFF.

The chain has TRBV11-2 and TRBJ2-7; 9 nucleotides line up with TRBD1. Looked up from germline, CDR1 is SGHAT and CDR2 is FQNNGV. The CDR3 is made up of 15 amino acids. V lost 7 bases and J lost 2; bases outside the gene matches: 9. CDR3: CASTDRDRAPYEQYF. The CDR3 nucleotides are TGTGCCAGCACCGACCGGGACAGGGCCCCCTACGAGCAGTACTTC. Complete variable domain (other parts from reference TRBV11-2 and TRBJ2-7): EAGVAQSPRYKIIEKRQSVAFWCNPISGHATLYWYQQILGQGPKLLIQFQNNGVVDDSQLPKDRFSAERLKGVDSTLKIQPAKLEDSAVYLCASTDRDRAPYEQYFGPGTRLTVT.

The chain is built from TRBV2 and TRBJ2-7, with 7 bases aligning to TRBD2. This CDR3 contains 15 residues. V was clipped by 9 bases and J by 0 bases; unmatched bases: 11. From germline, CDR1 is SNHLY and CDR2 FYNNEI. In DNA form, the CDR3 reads TGTGCCAGTGCCGAGGGTAGCGGGTTCTCCTACGAGCAGTACTTC. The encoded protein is CASAEGSGFSYEQYF.

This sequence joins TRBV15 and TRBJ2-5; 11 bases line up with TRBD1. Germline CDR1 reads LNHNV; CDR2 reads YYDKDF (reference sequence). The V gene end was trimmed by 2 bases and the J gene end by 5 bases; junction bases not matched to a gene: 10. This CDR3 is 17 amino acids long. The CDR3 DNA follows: TGTGCCACCAGCAGATTCCCGGGACAGGGGGGTGTGGAGACCCAGTACTTC. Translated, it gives CATSRFPGQGGVETQYF.

CDR3 region: CASSEAGGARFF. Written as DNA, the CDR3 is TGTGCCAGCAGCGAGGCGGGTGGCGCAAGGTTCTTC. The rearrangement joins TRBV9 to TRBJ2-1; possibly TRBD2 for D (5 bases). Between the trimmed V and J ends, which lost 3 bases and 15 bases, there was a span of 16 bases. CDR1 and CDR2 (germline): SGDLS, YYNGEE. The CDR3 contains 12 residues.

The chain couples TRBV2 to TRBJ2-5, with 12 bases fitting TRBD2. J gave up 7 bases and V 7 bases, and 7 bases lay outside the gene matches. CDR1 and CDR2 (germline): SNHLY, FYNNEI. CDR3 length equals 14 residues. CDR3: CASTLLAGGGTQYF. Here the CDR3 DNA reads TGTGCCAGCACCCTACTAGCGGGAGGTGGGACCCAGTACTTC.

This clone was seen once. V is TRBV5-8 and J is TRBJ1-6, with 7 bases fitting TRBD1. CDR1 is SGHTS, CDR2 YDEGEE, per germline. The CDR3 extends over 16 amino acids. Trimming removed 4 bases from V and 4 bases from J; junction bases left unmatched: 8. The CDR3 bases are TGTGCCAGCAGCCTAGAGACAGGGATTTATAATTCACCCCTCCACTTT. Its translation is CASSLETGIYNSPLHF. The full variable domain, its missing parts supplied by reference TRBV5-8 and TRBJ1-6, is EAGVTQSPTHLIKTRGQQATLRCSPISGHTSVYWYQQALGLGLQFLLWYDEGEERNRGNFPPRFSGRQFPNYSSELNVNALELEDSALYLCASSLETGIYNSPLHFGNGTRLTVT.

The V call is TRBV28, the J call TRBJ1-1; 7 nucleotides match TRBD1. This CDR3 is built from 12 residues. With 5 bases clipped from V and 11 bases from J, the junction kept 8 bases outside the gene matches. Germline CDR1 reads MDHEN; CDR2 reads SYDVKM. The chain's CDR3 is CASSLLDRRAFF. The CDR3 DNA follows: TGTGCCAGCAGTCTCCTGGACAGGAGGGCTTTCTTT.

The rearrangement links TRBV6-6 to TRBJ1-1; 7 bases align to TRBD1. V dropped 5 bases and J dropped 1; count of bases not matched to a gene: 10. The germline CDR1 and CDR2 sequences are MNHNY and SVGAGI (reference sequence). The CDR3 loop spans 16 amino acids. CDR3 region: CASSPRSDRRNTEAFF. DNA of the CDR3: TGTGCCAGCAGTCCCCGCTCGGACAGGAGGAACACTGAAGCTTTCTTT.

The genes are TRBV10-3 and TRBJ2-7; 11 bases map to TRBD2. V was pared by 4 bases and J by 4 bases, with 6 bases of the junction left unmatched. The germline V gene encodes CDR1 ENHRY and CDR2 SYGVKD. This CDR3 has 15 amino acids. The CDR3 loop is CAISAPGTSGYEQYF. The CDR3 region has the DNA TGTGCCATCAGTGCGCCGGGGACTAGCGGATACGAGCAGTACTTC.

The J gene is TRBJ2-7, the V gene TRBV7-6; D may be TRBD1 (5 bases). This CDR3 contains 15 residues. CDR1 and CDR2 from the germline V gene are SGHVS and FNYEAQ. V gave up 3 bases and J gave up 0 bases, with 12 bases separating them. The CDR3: CASSLGQPRSYEQYF. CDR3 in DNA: TGTGCCAGCAGCTTGGGGCAACCTCGCTCCTACGAGCAGTACTTC.

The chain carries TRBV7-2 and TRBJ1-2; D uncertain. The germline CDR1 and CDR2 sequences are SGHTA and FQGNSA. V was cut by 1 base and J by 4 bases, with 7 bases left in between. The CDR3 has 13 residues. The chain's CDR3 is CASSLDTSYGYTF. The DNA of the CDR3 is TGTGCCAGCAGCTTAGACACCTCCTATGGCTACACCTTC.

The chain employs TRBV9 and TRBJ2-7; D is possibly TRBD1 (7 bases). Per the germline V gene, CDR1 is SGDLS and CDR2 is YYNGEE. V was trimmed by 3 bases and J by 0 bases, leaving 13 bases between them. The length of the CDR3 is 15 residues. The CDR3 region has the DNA TGTGCCAGCAGCGCCCAGGGGGGATCCTCCTACGAGCAGTACTTC. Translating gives CASSAQGGSSYEQYF.